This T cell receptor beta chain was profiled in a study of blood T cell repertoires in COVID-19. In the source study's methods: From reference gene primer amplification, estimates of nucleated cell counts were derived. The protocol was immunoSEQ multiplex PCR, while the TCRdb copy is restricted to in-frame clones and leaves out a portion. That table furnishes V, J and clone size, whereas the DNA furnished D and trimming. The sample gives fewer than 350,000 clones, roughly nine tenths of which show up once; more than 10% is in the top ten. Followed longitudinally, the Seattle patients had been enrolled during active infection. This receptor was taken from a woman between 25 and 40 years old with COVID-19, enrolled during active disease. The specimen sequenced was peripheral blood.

The CDR3 spells CASSYGTGRLYEQYF. Here the CDR3 DNA reads TGTGCCAGCAGCTATGGGACAGGGAGACTCTACGAGCAGTACTTC. V and J are TRBV7-6 and TRBJ2-7; TRBD1 matches 9 bases. Germline CDR1 and CDR2: SGHVS and FNYEAQ. The V segment lost 4 bases and the J segment 3 bases; nucleotides outside the gene matches: 7. CDR3 length equals 15 residues.